One sample yielded the 21 T cell receptor beta chains listed below, sequenced in a study of regulatory T cells in long-lasting Graves disease. Noted time point: persistent/refractory GD, antithyroid drugs over 5 years with positive TRAb. Construction of the TCR library relied on RNA isolated from PBMCs. Investigators prepared the TCR beta libraries by applying iRepertoire HTBI primers and Arm-PCR of CDR3 regions. TCRdb independently ran MiXCR on the multiplex PCR reads; one entry per CDR3 protein. Of roughly 700,000 distinct CDR3 sequences listed, about 30% were seen once; the top ten hold about two fifths. This material consisted of peripheral blood mononuclear cells (PBMCs), taken when the disease was refractory, from a patient treated with antithyroid drugs. These TCRs come from a female donor with Graves disease.

Only a few counts were recorded for this clonotype. This rearrangement joins TRBV2 to TRBJ1-2, with 11 bases lining up with TRBD1. Looked up from germline, CDR1 is SNHLY and CDR2 is FYNNEI. V shed 4 bases, J shed 4 bases, and the junction held 5 bases outside the gene matches. The CDR3 consists of 15 residues. The CDR3 nucleotides are TGTGCCAGCAGTGCGGACAGGGGGCGGGGCTATGGCTACACCTTC. It translates to CASSADRGRGYGYTF. The whole variable domain, filled in from reference TRBV2 and TRBJ1-2, reads EPEVTQTPSHQVTQMGQEVILRCVPISNHLYFYWYRQILGQKVEFLVSFYNNEISEKSEIFDDQFSVERPDGSNFTLKIRSTKLEDSAMYFCASSADRGRGYGYTFGSGTRLTVV.

The chain combines TRBV7-9 with TRBJ2-6; 8 nucleotides line up with TRBD1. Losses at the gene ends were 5 bases for V and 1 base for J; bases not matched to a gene: 13. The germline gives CDR1 SEHNR, CDR2 FQNEAQ (reference sequence). The CDR3 length is 19 residues. The CDR3 reads CASSKPLDRGVSGANVLTF. For the CDR3, the DNA is TGTGCCAGCAGCAAGCCCCTCGACAGGGGAGTTTCTGGGGCCAACGTCCTGACTTTC.

The gene calls are TRBV7-9 and TRBJ2-7, with 7 bases lining up with TRBD1. Trimming at V came to 9 bases and at J to 2 bases, leaving 7 bases not matched to a gene. Germline V gene sequence: CDR1 SEHNR, CDR2 FQNEAQ (reference sequence). The CDR3 has 13 amino acids. The DNA of the CDR3 is TGTGCCAGTACCGGGACAGACCCCTACGAGCAGTACTTC. Protein product: CASTGTDPYEQYF.

A remark on this clonotype: This may be a read error: a much more frequent sequence differs by one nucleotide. V gene TRBV6-9 combines with J gene TRBJ2-1; no clear D. The V end lost 6 bases, the J end lost 10 bases, and 22 bases lay between the germline ends. The germline CDR1 and CDR2 sequences are MNHGY and SVAAGI. The length of the CDR3 is 15 residues. CDR3 sequence reads: CASSYSGPESYEQFF. In DNA, the CDR3 is TGTGCCAGCAGCTATAGTGGGCCAGAAAGCTACGAGCAGTTCTTC.

This sequence joins TRBV12-3 or TRBV12-4 and TRBJ2-7, with 9 bases lining up with TRBD2. Trimming took 3 bases from V and 6 from J; bases not matched to a gene: 18. CDR3 length: 18 residues. As DNA, the CDR3 is TGTGCCAGCAGTTTCTTCGGGTTGGGCGGCGGGAGGGCCGGCGAGCAGTACTTC. Translation gives CASSFFGLGGGRAGEQYF.

The CDR3 is CSAPLGGRREPQHF. In nucleotides, the CDR3 is TGCAGTGCGCCCCTGGGGGGGCGACGGGAGCCCCAGCATTTT. The genes are TRBV20-1 and TRBJ1-5; TRBD1 is a possible D gene (6 bases). CDR3 size: 14 residues. Germline lookup yields CDR1 DFQATT and CDR2 SNEGSKA (reference sequence). Trimming took 6 bases from V and 8 from J, leaving 20 bases between them.

The J gene is TRBJ2-5, the V gene TRBV12-5; 10 nucleotides agree with TRBD2. The CDR3 extends over 13 amino acids. Germline loops: CDR1 LGHNT, CDR2 FRNRAP. The ends lost 10 bases at V and 2 bases at J; junction bases unmatched: 4. The CDR3 bases are TGTGCTACTGGACTAGCGGCACAAGAGACCCAGTACTTC. Its protein product is CATGLAAQETQYF.

The genes are TRBV30 and TRBJ1-1, with unresolved D. CDR3 length: 13 residues. Per germline, CDR1 GTSNPN and CDR2 SVGIG (reference sequence). V lost 4 bases, J lost 5 bases, and 14 bases lay in between. For the CDR3, the DNA is TGTGCCTGGATCCGGGAAAGAGGGACTGAAGCTTTCTTT. Protein: CAWIRERGTEAFF.

This chain connects TRBV7-9 to TRBJ2-4; 9 nucleotides line up with TRBD2. Trimming removed 5 bases from V and 0 bases from J; junction bases left unmatched: 5. Germline CDR1 SEHNR, CDR2 FQNEAQ (reference sequence). The CDR3 is made up of 16 amino acids. The CDR3 region has the DNA TGTGCCAGCAGCAATAGCGGGAGTGAAGCCAAAAACATTCAGTACTTC. Protein: CASSNSGSEAKNIQYF.

V usage is TRBV7-9 and J usage is TRBJ2-5; the match to TRBD2 covers 9 bases. This CDR3 has 15 residues. Looked up from germline, CDR1 is SEHNR and CDR2 is FQNEAQ (reference sequence). With V trimmed by 3 bases and J by 2 bases, 4 bases remained unmatched. CDR3 in amino acids: CASSLGTSTQETQYF. CDR3 nucleotides: TGTGCCAGCAGCTTGGGGACTAGCACACAAGAGACCCAGTACTTC.

The V and J genes are TRBV11-2 and TRBJ1-1; 12 nucleotides match TRBD1. The J segment lost 5 bases and the V segment lost 5 bases, leaving 6 bases of the junction unmatched. The CDR3 runs to 15 residues. Per germline, CDR1 SGHAT and CDR2 FQNNGV. Here the CDR3 DNA reads TGTGCCAGCAGCCCGGGACAGGGGGCATTTACTGAAGCTTTCTTT. Translating it yields CASSPGQGAFTEAFF.

This clonotype was seen at least ten times. The chain links TRBV11-2 to TRBJ2-7; D uncertain. The length of the CDR3 is 12 residues. Germline values: CDR1 SGHAT, CDR2 FQNNGV. V was shortened by 3 bases and J by 6 bases, with 9 bases between the two germline ends. CDR3 coding DNA: TGTGCCAGCAGCTTTAGGGTCGGCGAGCAGTACTTC. Translation gives CASSFRVGEQYF.

In this sample, this clonotype turned up a few times. In DNA form, the CDR3 reads TGTGCCAGCAGTTTGAGGTTTGACAGCCTCAACTATGGCTACACCTTC. This encodes CASSLRFDSLNYGYTF. The chain employs TRBV27 and TRBJ1-2, with D maybe TRBD1 (5 bases). V lost 3 bases to trimming and J lost 2 bases, with 16 bases between them. This CDR3 is 16 amino acids long. Germline V gives CDR1 MNHEY, CDR2 SMNVEV (reference sequence).

The genes are TRBV5-6 and TRBJ1-1, with 12 positions matching TRBD1. This CDR3 has 16 amino acids. Germline V lookup: CDR1 SGHDT, CDR2 YYEEEE. Germline trimming cut 4 bases from V and 6 bases from J; bases unmatched to any gene: 10. The CDR3 protein is CASSPAGQGATSEAFF. The CDR3 DNA follows: TGTGCCAGCAGCCCAGCGGGACAGGGGGCTACCTCTGAAGCTTTCTTT. The full variable domain, rest sourced from reference TRBV5-6 and TRBJ1-1, is DAGVTQSPTHLIKTRGQQVTLRCSPKSGHDTVSWYQQALGQGPQFIFQYYEEEERQRGNFPDRFSGHQFPNYSSELNVNALLLGDSALYLCASSPAGQGATSEAFFGQGTRLTVV.

This clonotype was observed a few times. This rearrangement joins TRBV5-1 to TRBJ2-7; possibly TRBD1 for D (6 bases). V was cut by 4 bases and J by 4 bases, with 12 bases left in between. Germline-derived CDR1 and CDR2 are SGHRS and YFSETQ. This CDR3 spans 13 amino acids. CDR3 sequence (DNA): TGCGCCAGCAGCGAGGGGGTAGGGTACGAGCAGTACTTC. This codes for CASSEGVGYEQYF.

This clonotype was observed a few times. The chain employs TRBV12-3 or TRBV12-4 and TRBJ1-4; no reliable D call. Trimming removed 6 bases at V and 0 bases at J, with 14 bases between. This CDR3 contains 16 residues. The CDR3 nucleotides are TGTGCCAGCAGCCAAACAGAGTCTCCAACTAATGAAAAACTGTTTTTT. Protein product: CASSQTESPTNEKLFF.

To note about this clonotype: A junction end diverges from the germline sequence, so it may reflect a read error. The rearrangement uses TRBV5-1 and TRBJ1-2; TRBD1 might be the D (5 bases). CDR3 size: 13 residues. In germline, CDR1 is SGHRS, CDR2 YFSETQ. The CDR3 nucleotides are TGTGCCAGCTTCCGGGGGGGTACTTATGGCTACACCTTC. As protein: CASFRGGTYGYTF. The full variable domain, completed using reference TRBV5-1 and TRBJ1-2, is KAGVTQTPRYLIKTRGQQVTLSCSPISGHRSVSWYQQTPGQGLQFLFEYFSETQRNKGNFPGRFSGRQFSNSRSEMNVSTLELGDSALYLCASFRGGTYGYTFGSGTRLTVV.

The sample holds a few counts of this clonotype. V is TRBV6-2 or TRBV6-3 and J is TRBJ1-1, with a tentative D call TRBD1 (5 bases). The V and J ends lost 2 bases and 0 bases respectively, with 10 bases between them. Per germline, CDR1 MNHEY and CDR2 SVGEGT. This CDR3 contains 15 residues. The CDR3 region has the DNA TGTGCCAGCAGTTACATTCTGGGGCTGAACACTGAAGCTTTCTTT. This translates into CASSYILGLNTEAFF.

This chain links TRBV10-3 with TRBJ2-5; maybe TRBD1 (5 bases). This CDR3 region has 15 residues. V lost 10 bases and J 7 bases, leaving 25 bases between the germline ends. In germline, CDR1 is ENHRY, CDR2 SYGVKD. Here the CDR3 reads CATLIGAEGVATQYF. The CDR3 DNA sequence: TGTGCCACCCTCATTGGGGCAGAAGGGGTGGCGACCCAGTACTTC.

This clonotype appeared many times. The V call is TRBV6-1, the J call TRBJ1-1; tentative D call: TRBD1 (5 bases). Trimming removed 4 bases at V and 1 base at J, with 10 bases between. The germline V gene encodes CDR1 MNHNS and CDR2 SASEGT. CDR3 length: 14 amino acids. CDR3 sequence: CASSAKQANTEAFF. CDR3 DNA: TGTGCCAGCAGTGCCAAACAGGCGAACACTGAAGCTTTCTTT.

This clonotype was counted ten times or more. The chain couples TRBV5-1 to TRBJ2-7; D is unclear. Germline V gene data show CDR1 as SGHRS and CDR2 as YFSETQ. The CDR3 contains 14 residues. The V end was cut by 4 bases, the J end by 2 bases, with 13 bases between. In nucleotides, the CDR3 is TGCGCCAGCAGCAATGTACTATCCGCCTACGAGCAGTACTTC. Translated: CASSNVLSAYEQYF. The whole variable domain, remainder taken from reference TRBV5-1 and TRBJ2-7, is KAGVTQTPRYLIKTRGQQVTLSCSPISGHRSVSWYQQTPGQGLQFLFEYFSETQRNKGNFPGRFSGRQFSNSRSEMNVSTLELGDSALYLCASSNVLSAYEQYFGPGTRLTVT.